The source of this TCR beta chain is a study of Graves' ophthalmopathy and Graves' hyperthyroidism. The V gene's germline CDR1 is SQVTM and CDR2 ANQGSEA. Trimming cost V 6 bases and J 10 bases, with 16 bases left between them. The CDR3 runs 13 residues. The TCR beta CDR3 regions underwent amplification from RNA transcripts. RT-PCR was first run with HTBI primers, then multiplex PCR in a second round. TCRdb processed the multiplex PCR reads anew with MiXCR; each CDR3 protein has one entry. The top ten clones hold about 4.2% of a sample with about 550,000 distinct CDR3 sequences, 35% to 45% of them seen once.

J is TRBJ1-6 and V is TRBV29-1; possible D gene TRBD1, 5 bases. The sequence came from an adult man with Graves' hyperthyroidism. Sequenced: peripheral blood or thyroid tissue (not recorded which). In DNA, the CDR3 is TGCAGCGTGGGGACTGGGGCTAGGTCACCCCTCCACTTT. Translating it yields CSVGTGARSPLHF.